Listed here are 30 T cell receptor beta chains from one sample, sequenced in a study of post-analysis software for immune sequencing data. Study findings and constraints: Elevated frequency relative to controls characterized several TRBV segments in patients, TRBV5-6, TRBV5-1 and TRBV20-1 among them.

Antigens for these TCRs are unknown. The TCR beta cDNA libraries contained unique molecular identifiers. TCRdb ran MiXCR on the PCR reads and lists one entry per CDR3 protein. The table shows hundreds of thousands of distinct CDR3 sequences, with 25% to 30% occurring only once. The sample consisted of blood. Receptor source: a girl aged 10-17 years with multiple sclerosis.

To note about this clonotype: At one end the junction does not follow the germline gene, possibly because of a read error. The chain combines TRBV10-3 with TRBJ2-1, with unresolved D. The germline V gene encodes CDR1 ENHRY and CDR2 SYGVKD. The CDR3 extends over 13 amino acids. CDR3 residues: CAISGPLVNGQFF. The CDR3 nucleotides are TGTGCCATCAGTGGGCCTCTAGTCAATGGGCAGTTCTTC.

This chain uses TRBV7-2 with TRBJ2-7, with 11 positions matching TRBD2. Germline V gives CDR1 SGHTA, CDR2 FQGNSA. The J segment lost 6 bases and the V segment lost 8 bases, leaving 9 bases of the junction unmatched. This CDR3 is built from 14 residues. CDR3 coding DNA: TGTGCCAGCCGGAGGCTAGCGGGAGGTGCCGAGCAGTACTTC. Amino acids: CASRRLAGGAEQYF.

CDR3 nucleotides: TGCAGTGCAGAAACAGGGGCTCTGGGGGTGCCATTCTACGAGCAGTACGTC. Translated, it gives CSAETGALGVPFYEQYV. The chain links TRBV20-1 to TRBJ2-7, with 7 bases that match TRBD1. The CDR3 consists of 17 residues. Unmatched junction bases numbered 20, after V lost 6 bases and J lost 3 bases. The V gene's germline CDR1 is DFQATT and CDR2 SNEGSKA (reference sequence).

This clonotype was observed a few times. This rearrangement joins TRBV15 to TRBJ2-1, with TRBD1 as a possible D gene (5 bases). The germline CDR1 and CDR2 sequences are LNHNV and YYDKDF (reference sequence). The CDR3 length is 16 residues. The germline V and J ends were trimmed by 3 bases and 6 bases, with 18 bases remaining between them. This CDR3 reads CATSSRQPQFSNEQFF. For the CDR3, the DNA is TGTGCCACCAGCAGCCGACAGCCGCAGTTTTCCAATGAGCAGTTCTTC. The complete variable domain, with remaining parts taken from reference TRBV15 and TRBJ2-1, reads DAMVIQNPRYQVTQFGKPVTLSCSQTLNHNVMYWYQQKSSQAPKLLFHYYDKDFNNEADTPDNFQSRRPNTSFCFLDIRSPGLGDTAMYLCATSSRQPQFSNEQFFGPGTRLTVL.

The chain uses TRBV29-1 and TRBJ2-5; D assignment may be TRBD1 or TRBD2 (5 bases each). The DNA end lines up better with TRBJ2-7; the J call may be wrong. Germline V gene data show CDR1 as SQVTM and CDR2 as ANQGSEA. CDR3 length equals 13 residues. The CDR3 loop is CSVVPGAGYEQYF. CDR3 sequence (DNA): TGCAGCGTTGTTCCCGGGGCAGGCTACGAGCAGTACTTC.

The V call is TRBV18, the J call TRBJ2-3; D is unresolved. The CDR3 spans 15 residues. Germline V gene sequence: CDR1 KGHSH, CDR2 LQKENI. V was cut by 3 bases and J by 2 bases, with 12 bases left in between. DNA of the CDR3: TGTGCCAGCTCACCTAACCCTCCGAACACAGATACGCAGTATTTT. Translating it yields CASSPNPPNTDTQYF.

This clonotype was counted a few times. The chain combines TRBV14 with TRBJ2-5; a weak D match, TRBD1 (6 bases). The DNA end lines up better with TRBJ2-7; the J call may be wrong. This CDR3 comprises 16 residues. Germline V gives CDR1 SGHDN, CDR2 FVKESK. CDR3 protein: CASSQVGRQVLYEQYF. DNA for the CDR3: TGTGCCAGCAGCCAAGTTGGGCGACAGGTCCTTTACGAGCAGTACTTC.

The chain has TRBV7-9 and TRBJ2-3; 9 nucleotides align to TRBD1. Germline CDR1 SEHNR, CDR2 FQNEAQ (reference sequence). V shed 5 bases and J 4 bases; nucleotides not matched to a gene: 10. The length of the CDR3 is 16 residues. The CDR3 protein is CASSPRTGEGADTQYF. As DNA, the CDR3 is TGTGCCAGCAGCCCACGGACAGGGGAGGGTGCAGATACGCAGTATTTT.

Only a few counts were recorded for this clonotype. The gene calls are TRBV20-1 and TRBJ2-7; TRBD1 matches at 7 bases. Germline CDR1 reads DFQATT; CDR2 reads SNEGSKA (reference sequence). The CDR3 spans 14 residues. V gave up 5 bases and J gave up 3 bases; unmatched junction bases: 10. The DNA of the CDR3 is TGCAGTGCTCCTACACAGGGGAATGTCTACGAGCAGTACTTC. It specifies CSAPTQGNVYEQYF.

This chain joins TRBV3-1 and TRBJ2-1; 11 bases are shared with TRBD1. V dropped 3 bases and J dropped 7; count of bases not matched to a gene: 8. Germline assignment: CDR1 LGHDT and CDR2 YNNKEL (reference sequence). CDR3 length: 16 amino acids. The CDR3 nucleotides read TGTGCCAGCAGCCAGGCCGGGACAGGGGGTAAAAATGAGCAGTTCTTC. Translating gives CASSQAGTGGKNEQFF.

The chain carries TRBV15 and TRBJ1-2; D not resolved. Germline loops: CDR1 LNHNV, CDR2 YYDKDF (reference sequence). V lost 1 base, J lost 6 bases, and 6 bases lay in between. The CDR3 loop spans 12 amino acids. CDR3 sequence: CATSRVGDGYTF. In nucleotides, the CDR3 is TGTGCCACCAGCAGAGTCGGGGATGGCTACACCTTC.

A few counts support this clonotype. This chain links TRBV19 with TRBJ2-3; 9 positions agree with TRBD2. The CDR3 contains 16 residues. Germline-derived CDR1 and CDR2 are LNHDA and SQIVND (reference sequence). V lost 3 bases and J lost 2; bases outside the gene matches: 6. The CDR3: CASSIRSGGYTDTQYF. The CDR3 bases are TGTGCCAGTAGTATTCGTAGCGGGGGATACACAGATACGCAGTATTTT.

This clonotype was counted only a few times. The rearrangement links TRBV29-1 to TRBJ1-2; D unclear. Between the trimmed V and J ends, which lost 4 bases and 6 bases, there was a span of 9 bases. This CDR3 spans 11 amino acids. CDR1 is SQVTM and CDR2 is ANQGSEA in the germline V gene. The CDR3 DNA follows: TGCAGCGTTGGATACACAGATGGCTACACCTTC. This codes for CSVGYTDGYTF.

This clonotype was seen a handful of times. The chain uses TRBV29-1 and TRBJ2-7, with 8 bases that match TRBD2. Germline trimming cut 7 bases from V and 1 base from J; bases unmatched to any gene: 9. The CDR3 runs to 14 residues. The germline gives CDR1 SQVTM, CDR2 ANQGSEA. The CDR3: CSAAGGHSSYEQYF. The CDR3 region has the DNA TGCAGCGCCGCGGGGGGACATTCTTCCTACGAGCAGTACTTC.

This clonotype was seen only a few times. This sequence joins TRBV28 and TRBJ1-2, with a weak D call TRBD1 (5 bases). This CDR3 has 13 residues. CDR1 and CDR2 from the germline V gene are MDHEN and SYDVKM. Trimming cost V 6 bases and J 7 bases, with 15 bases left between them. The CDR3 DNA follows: TGTGCCAGCAGAAGGGGACCAGGGTTTGGCTACACCTTC. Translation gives CASRRGPGFGYTF.

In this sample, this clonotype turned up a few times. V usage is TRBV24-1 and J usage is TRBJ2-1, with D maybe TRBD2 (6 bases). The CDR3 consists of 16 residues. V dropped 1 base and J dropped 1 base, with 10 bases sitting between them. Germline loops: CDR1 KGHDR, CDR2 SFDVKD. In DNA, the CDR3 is TGTGCCACCAGTGATTTCTCCGGGGGATCCTACAATGAGCAGTTCTTC. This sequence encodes CATSDFSGGSYNEQFF.

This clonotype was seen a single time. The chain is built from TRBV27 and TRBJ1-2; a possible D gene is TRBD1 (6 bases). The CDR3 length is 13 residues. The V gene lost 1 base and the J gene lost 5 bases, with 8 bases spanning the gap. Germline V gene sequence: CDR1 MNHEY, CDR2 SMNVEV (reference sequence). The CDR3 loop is CASSLWQGYGYTF. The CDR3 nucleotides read TGTGCCAGCAGTTTATGGCAGGGGTATGGCTACACCTTC.

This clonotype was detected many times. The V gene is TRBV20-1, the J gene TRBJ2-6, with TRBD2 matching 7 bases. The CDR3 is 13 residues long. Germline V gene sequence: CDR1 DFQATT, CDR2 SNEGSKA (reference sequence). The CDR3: CSPGGSGANVLTF. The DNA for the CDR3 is TGCAGCCCCGGGGGGAGCGGGGCCAACGTCCTGACTTTC.

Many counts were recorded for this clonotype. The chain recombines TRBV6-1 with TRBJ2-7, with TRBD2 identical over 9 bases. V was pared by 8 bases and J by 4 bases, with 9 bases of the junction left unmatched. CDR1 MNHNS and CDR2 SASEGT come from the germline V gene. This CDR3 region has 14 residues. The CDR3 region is CASPAGGLAYEQYF. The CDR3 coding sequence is TGTGCCAGCCCGGCGGGAGGGCTCGCGTACGAGCAGTACTTC.

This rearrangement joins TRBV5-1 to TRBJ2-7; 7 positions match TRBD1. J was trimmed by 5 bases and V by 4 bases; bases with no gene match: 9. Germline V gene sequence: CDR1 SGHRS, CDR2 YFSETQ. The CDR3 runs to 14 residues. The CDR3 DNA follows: TGCGCCAGCAGCATGGGACAGAGTTTGAACGAGCAGTACTTC. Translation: CASSMGQSLNEQYF.

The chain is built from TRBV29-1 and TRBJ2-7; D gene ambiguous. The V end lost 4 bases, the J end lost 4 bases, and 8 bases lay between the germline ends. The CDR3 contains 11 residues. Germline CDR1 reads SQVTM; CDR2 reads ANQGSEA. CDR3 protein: CSVVDGYEQYF. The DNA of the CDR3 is TGCAGCGTTGTTGACGGTTACGAGCAGTACTTC.

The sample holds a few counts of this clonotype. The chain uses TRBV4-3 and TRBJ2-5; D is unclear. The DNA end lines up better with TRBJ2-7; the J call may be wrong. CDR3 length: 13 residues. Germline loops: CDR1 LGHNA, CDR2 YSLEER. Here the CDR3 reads CASSQALLSEQYF. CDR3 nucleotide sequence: TGCGCCAGCAGCCAAGCCCTTCTTAGCGAGCAGTACTTC.

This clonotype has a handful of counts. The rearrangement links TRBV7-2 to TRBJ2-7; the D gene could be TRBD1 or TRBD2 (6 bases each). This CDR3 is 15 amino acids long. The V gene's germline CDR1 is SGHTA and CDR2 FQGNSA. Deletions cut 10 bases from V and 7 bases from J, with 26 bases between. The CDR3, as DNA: TGTGCCATCGGACGAGGGGGGCCCCACGGAGGAGAGCAGTACTTC. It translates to CAIGRGGPHGGEQYF.

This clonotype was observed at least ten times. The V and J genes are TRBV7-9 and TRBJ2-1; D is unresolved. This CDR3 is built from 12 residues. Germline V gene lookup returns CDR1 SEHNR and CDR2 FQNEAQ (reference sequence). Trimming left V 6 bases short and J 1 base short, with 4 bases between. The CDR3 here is CASSLSYNEQFF. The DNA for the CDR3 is TGTGCCAGCAGTTTATCCTACAATGAGCAGTTCTTC.

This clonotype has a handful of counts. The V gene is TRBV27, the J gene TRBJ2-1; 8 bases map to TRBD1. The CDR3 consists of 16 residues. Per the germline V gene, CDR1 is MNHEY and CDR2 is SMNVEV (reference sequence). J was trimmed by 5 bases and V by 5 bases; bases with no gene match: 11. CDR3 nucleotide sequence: TGTGCCAGCAGTGTATACGGACAGGGCCCCCACAATGAGCAGTTCTTC. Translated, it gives CASSVYGQGPHNEQFF.

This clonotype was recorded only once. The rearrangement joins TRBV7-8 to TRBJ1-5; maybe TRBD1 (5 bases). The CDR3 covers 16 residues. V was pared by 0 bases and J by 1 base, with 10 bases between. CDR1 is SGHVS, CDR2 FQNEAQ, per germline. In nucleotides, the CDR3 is TGTGCCAGCAGCTTAGCGGGGCAGGGAAGCAATCAGCCCCAGCATTTT. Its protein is CASSLAGQGSNQPQHF.

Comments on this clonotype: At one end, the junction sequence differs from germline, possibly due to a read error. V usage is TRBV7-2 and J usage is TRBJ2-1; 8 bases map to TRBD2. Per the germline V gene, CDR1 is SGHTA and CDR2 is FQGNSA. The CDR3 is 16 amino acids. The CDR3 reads CANSPAGTRVQSEQFF. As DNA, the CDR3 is TGTGCCAACAGCCCCGCCGGGACTAGGGTGCAGAGTGAGCAGTTCTTC.

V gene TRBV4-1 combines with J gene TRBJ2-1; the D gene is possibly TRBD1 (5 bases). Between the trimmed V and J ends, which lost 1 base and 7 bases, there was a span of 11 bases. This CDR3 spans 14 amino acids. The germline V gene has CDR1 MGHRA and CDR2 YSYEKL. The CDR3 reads CASSQAGLTNEQFF. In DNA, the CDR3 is TGCGCCAGCAGCCAAGCAGGGCTTACAAATGAGCAGTTCTTC.

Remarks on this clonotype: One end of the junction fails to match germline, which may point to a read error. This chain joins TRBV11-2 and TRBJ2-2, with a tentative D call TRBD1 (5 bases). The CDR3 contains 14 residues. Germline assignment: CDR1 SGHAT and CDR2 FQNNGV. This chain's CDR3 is CASSLGRNSGELFF. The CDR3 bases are TGTGCCAGCAGCTTGGGGCGGAACTCCGGGGAGCTGTTTTTT.

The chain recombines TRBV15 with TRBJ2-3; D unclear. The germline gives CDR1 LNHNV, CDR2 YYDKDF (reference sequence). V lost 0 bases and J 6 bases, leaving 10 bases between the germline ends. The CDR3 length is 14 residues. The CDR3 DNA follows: TGTGCCACCAGCAGAGATGATCAGTTTGATACGCAGTATTTT. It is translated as CATSRDDQFDTQYF.